This T cell receptor (beta chain) was retrieved from a study of response to subunit inactivated influenza vaccine. This clonotype has more than one count but fewer than ten. The V and J ends lost 4 bases and 4 bases, in that order; junction bases with no gene match: 10. This CDR3 has 16 residues. Per germline, CDR1 SGHRS and CDR2 YFSETQ. TCRdb re-called the RT-PCR reads through MiXCR, storing one row per CDR3 protein. The sample carries about 540,000 distinct CDR3 sequences, approximately 22% recorded once. These data were also filed under a second study, of T cells expressing NK-cell markers. That source notes: Scientists made TCR beta cDNA using 5'RACE template switching with UMIs. TCR beta repertoires came from sorted CD3+CD56+NKG2C+, CD3+CD56+NKG2C- and CD3+CD56-NKG2C+ T cells. Among eight sequenced donors, seven carried HCMV seropositivity while one was seronegative. Several experiments employed an anti-gamma-delta TCR antibody to confine sorting to alpha-beta TCR T cells. The same clonotypes also predominated in the CD3+CD56-NKG2C+ fraction of a few donors.

This chain connects TRBV5-1 to TRBJ2-2; TRBD1 matches 7 bases. The clonotype was recovered from a man in his fifties or sixties who received an inactivated influenza vaccine. Material: CD4+ T cells sorted from PBMCs, obtained about 13 days after vaccination. CDR3: CASSPTTGAGTGELFF. CDR3 in DNA: TGCGCCAGCAGCCCTACTACAGGGGCGGGCACCGGGGAGCTGTTTTTT. Full variable domain (remainder filled in from reference TRBV5-1 and TRBJ2-2): KAGVTQTPRYLIKTRGQQVTLSCSPISGHRSVSWYQQTPGQGLQFLFEYFSETQRNKGNFPGRFSGRQFSNSRSEMNVSTLELGDSALYLCASSPTTGAGTGELFFGEGSRLTVL.